A selection of T cell receptor beta chains follows, all from one sample in a study of Ad26.COV2.S vaccination and SARS-CoV-2 variants. Clones were read by immunoSEQ multiplex PCR, and TCRdb kept only the in-frame ones, dropping some. The table has about 680,000 clones, 89% seen once. The input for sequencing was peripheral blood, taken in a trial of Ad26.COV2.S vaccine versus placebo. The receptors come from a person aged 18-60 years who received the Ad26.COV2.S COVID-19 vaccine or a placebo. Both conserved end residues are part of each CDR3. The order of the fields is CDR3 protein, CDR3 DNA, V gene, clone size, D gene, J gene. The D gene is left open where the match is weak. Clone size is shown for a subset of rows, as once, few, many or a class of expanded clone.

CAWSADRVYSPLHF | TGTGCCTGGAGTGCGGACAGGGTGTATTCACCCCTCCACTTT | TRBV30 | NA | TRBD1 | TRBJ1-6
CASSYSRRRTDTQYF | TGTGCCAGCAGTTACTCGAGGAGGCGCACAGATACGCAGTATTTT | TRBV6-5 | NA | NA | TRBJ2-3
CASSFGLAAYNEQFF | TGTGCCAGCAGCTTTGGACTAGCGGCCTACAATGAGCAGTTCTTC | TRBV11-2 | NA | TRBD2 | TRBJ2-1
CASSQDRMAYTEAFF | TGTGCCAGCAGCCAAGATCGGATGGCCTACACTGAAGCTTTCTTT | TRBV4-2 | NA | NA | TRBJ1-1
CASSATGAGRLFF | TGTGCCAGCAGCGCTACAGGGGCCGGAAGACTGTTTTTT | TRBV9 | NA | TRBD1 | TRBJ1-4
CASSPLGGIQETQYF | TGTGCCAGCAGCCCACTCGGGGGGATTCAAGAGACCCAGTACTTC | TRBV5-4 | NA | TRBD2 | TRBJ2-5
CASSLVWQYGYTF | TGTGCCAGCAGCTTGGTTTGGCAGTATGGCTACACCTTC | TRBV7-9 | NA | NA | TRBJ1-2
CASSLYVTDTQYF | TGTGCCAGCAGCTTATACGTCACAGATACGCAGTATTTT | TRBV7-9 | NA | NA | TRBJ2-3
CASSLNNEQFF | TGTGCCAGCAGCCTTAACAATGAGCAGTTCTTC | TRBV5-4 | NA | NA | TRBJ2-1
CASSLISGMETQYF | TGCGCCAGCAGCTTGATTAGCGGGATGGAGACCCAGTACTTC | TRBV5-1 | NA | TRBD2 | TRBJ2-5
CASSVAGDSWDTQYF | TGTGCCAGCAGCGTAGCGGGGGATTCGTGGGATACGCAGTATTTT | TRBV9 | NA | NA | TRBJ2-3
CASSSREDSNQPQHF | TGTGCCAGCAGCTCCCGGGAGGATAGCAATCAGCCCCAGCATTTT | TRBV5-5 | NA | NA | TRBJ1-5
CASSHGGGASKPQHF | TGTGCCAGCAGCCACGGTGGGGGGGCTAGTAAGCCCCAGCATTTT | TRBV7-8 | NA | NA | TRBJ1-5
CASSRTSGVLYEQYF | TGTGCCAGCTCCCGGACTAGCGGGGTTCTCTACGAGCAGTACTTC | TRBV18 | NA | TRBD2 | TRBJ2-7
CASRELQGGQPQHF | TGTGCCAGCAGGGAACTACAGGGTGGTCAGCCCCAGCATTTT | TRBV2 | few | NA | TRBJ1-5
CASSLEGTRRSEQYF | TGCGCCAGCAGCTTGGAGGGGACTAGAAGGAGCGAGCAGTACTTC | TRBV5-1 | NA | TRBD2 | TRBJ2-7
CASSIRGGDTEAFF | TGTGCCAGTAGTATAAGGGGGGGAGACACTGAAGCTTTCTTT | TRBV19 | NA | NA | TRBJ1-1
CASSLGEIRNTIYF | TGCGCCAGCAGCTTGGGAGAGATCCGAAACACCATATATTTT | TRBV5-1 | NA | NA | TRBJ1-3
CASNGQGLEDTQYF | TGTGCCAGCAACGGCCAGGGCCTGGAAGATACGCAGTATTTT | TRBV9 | NA | NA | TRBJ2-3
CASSLRQGGETQYF | TGTGCCAGCAGCTTAAGACAGGGGGGAGAGACCCAGTACTTC | TRBV5-4 | NA | TRBD1 | TRBJ2-5
CASSAGTSGFETEQYF | TGCGCCAGCAGCGCCGGGACTAGCGGGTTCGAAACCGAGCAGTACTTC | TRBV5-1 | NA | TRBD2 | TRBJ2-7
CASSFYPQGENSPLHF | TGTGCCAGCAGCTTCTATCCCCAGGGGGAGAATTCACCCCTCCACTTT | TRBV7-8 | few | TRBD1 | TRBJ1-6
CSVVLAGSTDTQYF | TGCAGCGTTGTATTAGCGGGGAGCACAGATACGCAGTATTTT | TRBV29-1 | NA | TRBD2 | TRBJ2-3
CASSPPGSRQPQHF | TGTGCCAGCAGCCCCCCGGGGTCCCGTCAGCCCCAGCATTTT | TRBV9 | NA | NA | TRBJ1-5
CAWSEGGYEQYF | TGTGCCTGGAGTGAAGGGGGCTACGAGCAGTACTTC | TRBV30 | NA | NA | TRBJ2-7
CASTRTGPGAGNTIYF | TGTGCCAGTACCAGGACAGGGCCGGGCGCTGGAAACACCATATATTTT | TRBV19 | NA | TRBD1 | TRBJ1-3
CASSLSHNYGYTF | TGCGCCAGCAGCCTTTCCCACAACTATGGCTACACCTTC | TRBV5-1 | NA | NA | TRBJ1-2
CASSPRQGINQPQHF | TGTGCCAGCAGCCCCCGACAGGGGATAAATCAGCCCCAGCATTTT | TRBV4-2 | NA | TRBD1 | TRBJ1-5
CASSLFQSYEQYF | TGTGCCAGCAGTTTATTCCAATCCTACGAGCAGTACTTC | TRBV12-3/TRBV12-4 | NA | NA | TRBJ2-7
CAIRLGTGVNSPLHF | TGTGCCATCCGGCTGGGGACAGGGGTCAATTCACCCCTCCACTTT | TRBV10-3 | NA | TRBD1 | TRBJ1-6
CSVERNTEAFF | TGCAGCGTAGAAAGGAACACTGAAGCTTTCTTT | TRBV29-1 | NA | NA | TRBJ1-1